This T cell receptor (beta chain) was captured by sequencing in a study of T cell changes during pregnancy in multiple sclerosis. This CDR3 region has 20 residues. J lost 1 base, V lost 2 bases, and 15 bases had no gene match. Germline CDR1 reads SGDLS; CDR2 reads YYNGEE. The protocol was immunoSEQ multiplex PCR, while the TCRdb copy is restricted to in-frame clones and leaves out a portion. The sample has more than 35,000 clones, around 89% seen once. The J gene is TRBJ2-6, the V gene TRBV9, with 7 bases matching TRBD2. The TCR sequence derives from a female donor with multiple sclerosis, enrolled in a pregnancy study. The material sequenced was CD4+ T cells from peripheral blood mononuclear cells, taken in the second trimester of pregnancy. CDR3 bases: TGTGCCAGCAGCGTCCAACCTAGCGGCTACCGACTTTCTGGGGCCAACGTCCTGACTTTC. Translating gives CASSVQPSGYRLSGANVLTF.